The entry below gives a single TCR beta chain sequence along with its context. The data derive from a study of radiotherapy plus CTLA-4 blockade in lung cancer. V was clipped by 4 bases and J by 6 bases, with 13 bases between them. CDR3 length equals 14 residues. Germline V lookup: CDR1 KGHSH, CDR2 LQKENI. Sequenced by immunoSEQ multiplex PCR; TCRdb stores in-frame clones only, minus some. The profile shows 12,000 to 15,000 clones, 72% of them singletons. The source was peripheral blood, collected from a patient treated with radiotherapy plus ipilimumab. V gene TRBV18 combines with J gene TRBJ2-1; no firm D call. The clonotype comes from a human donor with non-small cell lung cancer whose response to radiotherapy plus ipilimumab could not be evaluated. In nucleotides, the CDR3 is TGTGCCAGCTCACACCCAGGCAGGATCAATGAGCAGTTCTTC. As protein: CASSHPGRINEQFF.